This T cell receptor (beta chain) comes out of a study of blood T cells in healthy people across ages (dated by TCRdb to the mid-2010s). Notes on the research overall: In model experiments, template switching captured roughly one uniquely barcoded TCR beta cDNA molecule for every two T cells. Age-related changes in TCR beta repertoire diversity were measured in the study by deep sequencing normalized with unique cDNA molecular identifiers. Four age groups were formed from the donors: young (average around 15 years), middle-aged (just under 40), aged (over 55) and long-lived (around 82). The study analyzed two additional independent replicas of 1 million unique cDNA reads from the same blood draw for two donors, one aged 18 to 29 and one aged 80 or older. Here is what the overall study found, with its caveats: The long-lived group showed more naive CD4+ T cells, fewer expanded clones and increased TCR diversity than the aged group, suggesting age selection. Bulk unsorted PBMC profiling prevented conclusive comparison of naive and antigen-experienced compartments. Estimates of total diversity based on one million sequenced T cells were considered lower bounds and underestimates. Because donor CMV infection status was unknown, age-related changes in expanded clonotypes were potentially confounded. Observed TCR beta diversity per million T cells fell roughly linearly with age, and a significant reduction was already apparent by age about 43. The percentage of naive T cells measured by flow cytometry correlated strongly with observed TCR beta diversity.

The library was prepared using 5' RACE. TCRdb shows the sequencer as Illumina HiSeq 2500. A second PCR of roughly 7 to 11 cycles was performed with a sample-barcoded 5' primer and a J-beta primer mix. A template-switch 5' adaptor carrying 12 random nucleotides introduced a unique molecular identifier onto each TCR beta cDNA molecule. Each sample yielded at least 3 million CDR3-containing paired-end reads. First-strand cDNA was synthesized from all RNA with the Mint cDNA synthesis kit, primed by a TRBC-specific oligonucleotide. All cDNA was treated with uracil-DNA glycosylase and then went through a first 18-cycle PCR with the universal primers M1SS and BC2_uni_R. The authors' pipeline ran thus. For normalization, 1 million high-quality reads were randomly selected from each sample, with every read carrying a distinct molecular identifier. Instead of being binned into consensus sequences, reads that shared molecular identifiers were thrown out. MiTCR, with a Q25 quality threshold and the strictest error-elimination algorithm, was used for CDR3 identification, clonotype clustering and error correction. A nonparametric unseen species model with Euler transformation was used to estimate a lower bound on total TCR beta diversity. The public sequencing data were trimmed at Q25 with fastp and processed into clonotypes with MiXCR by TCRdb, which kept only in-frame beta chains. Duplicate CDR3 protein sequences are folded into a single record with the most common DNA and genes. The V and J calls, along with clone size, are taken from TCRdb and not from the paper's own processing. This sample has about 780,000 distinct CDR3 sequences in its table, and roughly 25% of those were observed once. Of the sample, 3% is held by the ten largest clones.

Systemically healthy Caucasian individuals from Russia, roughly 40 in total and aged about 6 to 90 years, were included as donors. Each donor gave around 9.5 milliliters of peripheral blood, collected into EDTA-treated Vacutainer tubes. Ficoll-Paque density-gradient centrifugation was used to isolate PBMCs, with at least 6.5 million per sample. Total RNA, at least 6 micrograms per sample, was extracted from PBMCs with Trizol reagent. Naive CD45RAhigh/CD27high T cell percentages were measured by flow cytometry on a PBMC aliquot from every donor. CDR1 is given as SNHLY and CDR2 as FYNNEI, both from the germline V gene. The junction carries 18 bases between V and J, which are trimmed by 7 bases and 2 bases respectively. The CDR3 goes from the cysteine to the phenylalanine over 16 residues. Of all the DNA, just the CDR3 is kept, 48 bases in frame from base 1. This clonotype was counted only a few times. Its antigen is not yet known. No base quality information exists; no much larger clone differs at one position.

This same sample was also taken into another study, of T cells of mothers and their children. The other study reports the following: Nine systemically healthy Caucasian individuals served as donors, namely three mothers together with their six children. cDNA synthesis consumed the entire amount of extracted RNA, loaded at around 1.5 ug RNA in each 15 ul reaction. In the second PCR, sample barcodes and 2-4 random nucleotides were introduced via the M1S primer. Over 9.5 million TCR beta CDR3 reads were obtained for each mother, and 2.5 million to 3 million reads were obtained for each child. In both related and unrelated pairs, thymic selection shapes the output of TCR recombination in a similar way, with inherited differences having only a minor effect. Normalized repertoire overlap was always slightly but never significantly higher in related than unrelated mother-child pairs. No persistent microchimeric T cell clones were detected, at a sensitivity of approximately 100 clones per million clonotypes. In the study, deep NGS was used to compare the TCR beta repertoires of mothers and children, and features distinguishing related mother-child pairs from unrelated individuals were sought. The mean age was around 42 +/- 4 years for the mothers and about 12 +/- 4 years for the children. After adapters were ligated using NEBNext reagents, the libraries underwent 100+100 nt paired-end sequencing on an Illumina HiSeq 2000. To prevent cross-contamination, the mother and child libraries were prepared one month apart and sequenced in separate runs. For each donor, between about 450,000 and 2,300,000 distinct TCR beta clonotypes were identified. Naive TCR beta clonotypes were estimated from low-frequency clonotypes matched to each donor's FACS-determined naive share, without sorting.

Input material: blood. The V gene is TRBV2 and the J gene is TRBJ1-5; the D gene is possibly TRBD1, with 5 bases matching. This receptor was taken from a boy younger than 18 in good health. The CDR3 region: CASKGTHTGGNQPQHF. In nucleotides, the sequence is TGTGCCAGCAAAGGGACCCATACTGGGGGCAATCAGCCCCAGCATTTT.